The text below deals with one TCR beta chain. Its target is unknown. V lost 5 bases to trimming and J lost 2 bases, with 13 bases between them. Germline assignment: CDR1 MDHEN and CDR2 SYDVKM. The length of the CDR3 is 15 residues. The data belong to a study of glioma-infiltrating T cells. As for the study in general: Samples included WHO grade II oligodendrogliomas or astrocytomas and initial-diagnosis grade IV glioblastomas. Study outcomes and limitations: A blood CDR3 motif signature was depleted in highly divergent patients.

The iRepertoire nested amplicon-rescue multiplex PCR amplified TCR alpha and beta CDR3s from RNA. TCRdb reanalysed the multiplex PCR reads using MiXCR and keeps one entry per CDR3 protein. The sample lists more than 300,000 distinct CDR3 sequences, more than 35% occurring once. The V and J genes are TRBV28 and TRBJ1-5, with D possibly matching TRBD1 (5 bases). The source material was glioma tissue, nonneoplastic brain tissue, or PBMCs (not recorded which). This sequence originates from a human donor with low-grade glioma or glioblastoma, undergoing nonglioma brain surgery, or in good health (not recorded which). CDR3 region: CASSVGLGGNQPQHF. The CDR3 nucleotides are TGTGCCAGCAGTGTAGGACTGGGGGGCAATCAGCCCCAGCATTTT. Based on the CDR3 plus reference TRBV28 and TRBJ1-5, the full variable domain is DVKVTQSSRYLVKRTGEKVFLECVQDMDHENMFWYRQDPGLGLRLIYFSYDVKMKEKGDIPEGYSVSREKKERFSLILESASTNQTSMYLCASSVGLGGNQPQHFGDGTRLSIL.